One and the same sample provided the 18 T cell receptor beta chains below, sequenced in a study of shared clonotypes between healthy human individuals. Some clones are missing from TCRdb's copy, which holds only in-frame ones; the method was immunoSEQ multiplex PCR. Counted here are approximately 2,200,000 clones, under 95% occurring once; the ten biggest clones make up under 2%. Only CD45RO-negative cells positively selected for CCR7 counted as naive CD8 cells, so terminally differentiated effector memory CD45RA+ cells were excluded. Sequenced input: naive CD8+ T cells from PBMCs. These receptors all come from a man aged 18 to 35 in good health. Some clones in this sample may be carry-over from other donors' samples.

This clone was picked up one time. The V gene is TRBV5-1, the J gene TRBJ1-1, with 7 bases identical to TRBD1. This CDR3 is 15 amino acids long. Trimming removed 4 bases from V and 0 bases from J; junction bases left unmatched: 6. CDR1 is SGHRS, CDR2 YFSETQ, per germline. This CDR3 is CASSPGQIMNTEAFF. The CDR3 DNA is TGCGCCAGCAGCCCGGGACAGATTATGAACACTGAAGCTTTCTTT.

The gene calls are TRBV28 and TRBJ1-1; possible D gene TRBD1, 6 bases. The V end was cut by 6 bases, the J end by 5 bases, with 16 bases between. The germline V gene has CDR1 MDHEN and CDR2 SYDVKM. The CDR3 has 14 amino acids. Written as DNA, the CDR3 is TGTGCCAGCAGCCTCACAGGGTACCGAACTGAAGCTTTCTTT. Protein product: CASSLTGYRTEAFF.

This rearrangement joins TRBV7-8 to TRBJ2-5, with 7 bases matching TRBD1. The CDR3 sequence is 15 residues long. Germline V gives CDR1 SGHVS, CDR2 FQNEAQ. V gave up 5 bases and J gave up 5 bases; unmatched junction bases: 11. The CDR3 region is CASSHGQVLRETQYF. The CDR3 region has the DNA TGTGCCAGCAGCCACGGACAGGTGCTCAGGGAGACCCAGTACTTC. The whole variable domain, filled in from reference TRBV7-8 and TRBJ2-5, reads GAGVSQSPRYKVAKRGQDVALRCDPISGHVSLFWYQQALGQGPEFLTYFQNEAQLDKSGLPSDRFFAERPEGSVSTLKIQRTQQEDSAVYLCASSHGQVLRETQYFGPGTRLLVL.

This clone was found once. J is TRBJ2-2 and V is TRBV4-3; D ambiguous. This CDR3 spans 17 amino acids. V was cut by 0 bases and J by 7 bases, with 18 bases left in between. Per germline, CDR1 LGHNA and CDR2 YSLEER. CDR3 bases: TGCGCCAGCAGCCAAGAGAGCTCCATAACCATTTACGGGGAGCTGTTTTTT. It yields the protein CASSQESSITIYGELFF.

The chain recombines TRBV27 with TRBJ1-1; D perhaps matches TRBD1 (5 bases). V lost 5 bases, J lost 7 bases, and 14 bases lay in between. CDR3 size: 13 residues. Germline V lookup: CDR1 MNHEY, CDR2 SMNVEV (reference sequence). CDR3 nucleotides: TGTGCCAGCAGTCACTTGACAGCGAATGAAGCTTTCTTT. This codes for CASSHLTANEAFF.

The rearrangement joins TRBV18 to TRBJ2-7; maybe TRBD1 (6 bases). CDR3 length equals 19 residues. Trimming pared 6 bases from V and 0 bases from J, leaving 27 bases between. CDR1 and CDR2 from the germline V gene are KGHSH and LQKENI. DNA for the CDR3: TGTGCCAGCTCCCCAGGGGAAAACAGGGTCAGCGGACCCTCCTACGAGCAGTACTTC. Encoded protein: CASSPGENRVSGPSYEQYF.

This chain links TRBV10-2 with TRBJ2-7; 9 bases align to TRBD2. The CDR3 runs 14 residues. Germline CDR1 is WSHSY and CDR2 is SAAADI. The J segment lost 0 bases and the V segment lost 6 bases, leaving 3 bases of the junction unmatched. Here the CDR3 reads CASRWTSASYEQYF. DNA for the CDR3: TGCGCCAGCAGGTGGACTAGCGCCTCCTACGAGCAGTACTTC.

This chain joins TRBV19 and TRBJ1-1, with a weak D call TRBD1 (5 bases). Trimming stripped 0 bases from V and 1 base from J, with 15 bases between. The CDR3 is 17 amino acids. Germline CDR1 and CDR2: LNHDA and SQIVND (reference sequence). CDR3 sequence: CASSIERGRGENTEAFF. The CDR3 bases are TGTGCCAGTAGTATAGAGAGAGGGAGAGGGGAGAACACTGAAGCTTTCTTT.

The chain employs TRBV2 and TRBJ2-1; a possible D gene is TRBD2 (6 bases). This CDR3 spans 15 amino acids. CDR1 is SNHLY, CDR2 FYNNEI, per germline. V was pared by 7 bases and J by 2 bases, with 15 bases between. The CDR3 sequence: CASKIDGSTYNEQFF. CDR3 nucleotide sequence: TGTGCCAGCAAGATAGACGGGAGTACCTACAATGAGCAGTTCTTC.

This clone was counted a single time. This chain connects TRBV5-8 to TRBJ2-5, with 9 bases lining up with TRBD2. J lost 5 bases, V lost 4 bases, and 12 bases had no gene match. Germline V gene sequence: CDR1 SGHTS, CDR2 YDEGEE. The CDR3 is made up of 16 amino acids. In DNA, the CDR3 is TGTGCCAGCAGCCGAGGCGAGCGGGGGGCGATTGAGACCCAGTACTTC. Its protein product is CASSRGERGAIETQYF.

The V and J genes are TRBV29-1 and TRBJ2-1, with TRBD1 matching 11 bases. From germline, CDR1 is SQVTM and CDR2 ANQGSEA. CDR3 size: 14 residues. After removal of 5 bases from V and 7 bases from J, the junction contained 7 bases not matched to a gene. CDR3: CSVLDRGRFNEQFF. The CDR3, as DNA: TGCAGCGTTCTGGACAGGGGGCGCTTTAATGAGCAGTTCTTC.

The V and J genes are TRBV7-9 and TRBJ2-7; 9 bases are shared with TRBD2. This CDR3 comprises 16 residues. Germline lookup yields CDR1 SEHNR and CDR2 FQNEAQ (reference sequence). V shed 1 base and J 0 bases; nucleotides not matched to a gene: 4. The CDR3 here is CASSLVGSGSSYEQYF. In DNA, the CDR3 is TGTGCCAGCAGCTTAGTGGGTAGCGGGAGCTCCTACGAGCAGTACTTC.

The chain is built from TRBV11-2 and TRBJ2-5; D gene unclear. The ends were cut back, 4 bases at V and 1 base at J, with 13 bases in the middle. The CDR3 runs 15 residues. Germline CDR1 and CDR2: SGHAT and FQNNGV. CDR3 sequence (DNA): TGTGCCAGCAGCTCCCGGGCACAACCCCAAGAGACCCAGTACTTC. It codes for CASSSRAQPQETQYF.

This clone is a singleton in its sample. This chain links TRBV27 with TRBJ2-7; 9 bases line up with TRBD1. The CDR3 length is 15 residues. Per the germline V gene, CDR1 is MNHEY and CDR2 is SMNVEV (reference sequence). V trimming: 6 bases; J trimming: 1 base; junction bases outside the gene matches: 7. CDR3 protein: CASRRTGAKSYEQYF. CDR3 sequence (DNA): TGTGCCAGCAGACGGACAGGGGCCAAATCCTACGAGCAGTACTTC.

The chain joins TRBV6-5 to TRBJ2-1, with D possibly matching TRBD2 (6 bases). V lost 7 bases and J 3 bases, leaving 16 bases between the germline ends. CDR3 size: 15 residues. CDR1 is MNHEY, CDR2 SVGAGI, per germline. Here the CDR3 DNA reads TGTGCCAGCACCCCTTCCGCGGGGATCTACAATGAGCAGTTCTTC. Translating it yields CASTPSAGIYNEQFF.

V usage is TRBV13 and J usage is TRBJ2-1; TRBD1 is a possible D gene (5 bases). Germline V gene lookup returns CDR1 PRHDT and CDR2 FYEKMQ (reference sequence). V lost 2 bases and J lost 8, with 16 bases in between. This CDR3 spans 15 amino acids. For the CDR3, the DNA is TGTGCCAGCAGCTTAATCCAGGGCAAGACGGATGAGCAGTTCTTC. This codes for CASSLIQGKTDEQFF.

V is TRBV30 and J is TRBJ2-1; possible D gene TRBD1, 5 bases. Germline V gives CDR1 GTSNPN, CDR2 SVGIG (reference sequence). This CDR3 comprises 18 residues. V was cut by 0 bases and J by 3 bases, with 21 bases left in between. CDR3 loop: CAWSVLGWGRPNYNEQFF. DNA of the CDR3: TGTGCCTGGAGTGTATTAGGTTGGGGCAGACCAAACTACAATGAGCAGTTCTTC. The full variable domain, rest sourced from reference TRBV30 and TRBJ2-1, is SQTIHQWPATLVQPVGSPLSLECTVEGTSNPNLYWYRQAAGRGLQLLFYSVGIGQISSEVPQNLSASRPQDRQFILSSKKLLLSDSGFYLCAWSVLGWGRPNYNEQFFGPGTRLTVL.

This chain links TRBV7-9 with TRBJ1-1; unclear D gene. V lost 4 bases and J lost 8, with 8 bases in between. The CDR3 contains 11 residues. Germline CDR1 SEHNR, CDR2 FQNEAQ (reference sequence). The CDR3 spells CASSSQEEAFF. For the CDR3, the DNA is TGTGCCAGCAGCTCACAAGAAGAAGCTTTCTTT.